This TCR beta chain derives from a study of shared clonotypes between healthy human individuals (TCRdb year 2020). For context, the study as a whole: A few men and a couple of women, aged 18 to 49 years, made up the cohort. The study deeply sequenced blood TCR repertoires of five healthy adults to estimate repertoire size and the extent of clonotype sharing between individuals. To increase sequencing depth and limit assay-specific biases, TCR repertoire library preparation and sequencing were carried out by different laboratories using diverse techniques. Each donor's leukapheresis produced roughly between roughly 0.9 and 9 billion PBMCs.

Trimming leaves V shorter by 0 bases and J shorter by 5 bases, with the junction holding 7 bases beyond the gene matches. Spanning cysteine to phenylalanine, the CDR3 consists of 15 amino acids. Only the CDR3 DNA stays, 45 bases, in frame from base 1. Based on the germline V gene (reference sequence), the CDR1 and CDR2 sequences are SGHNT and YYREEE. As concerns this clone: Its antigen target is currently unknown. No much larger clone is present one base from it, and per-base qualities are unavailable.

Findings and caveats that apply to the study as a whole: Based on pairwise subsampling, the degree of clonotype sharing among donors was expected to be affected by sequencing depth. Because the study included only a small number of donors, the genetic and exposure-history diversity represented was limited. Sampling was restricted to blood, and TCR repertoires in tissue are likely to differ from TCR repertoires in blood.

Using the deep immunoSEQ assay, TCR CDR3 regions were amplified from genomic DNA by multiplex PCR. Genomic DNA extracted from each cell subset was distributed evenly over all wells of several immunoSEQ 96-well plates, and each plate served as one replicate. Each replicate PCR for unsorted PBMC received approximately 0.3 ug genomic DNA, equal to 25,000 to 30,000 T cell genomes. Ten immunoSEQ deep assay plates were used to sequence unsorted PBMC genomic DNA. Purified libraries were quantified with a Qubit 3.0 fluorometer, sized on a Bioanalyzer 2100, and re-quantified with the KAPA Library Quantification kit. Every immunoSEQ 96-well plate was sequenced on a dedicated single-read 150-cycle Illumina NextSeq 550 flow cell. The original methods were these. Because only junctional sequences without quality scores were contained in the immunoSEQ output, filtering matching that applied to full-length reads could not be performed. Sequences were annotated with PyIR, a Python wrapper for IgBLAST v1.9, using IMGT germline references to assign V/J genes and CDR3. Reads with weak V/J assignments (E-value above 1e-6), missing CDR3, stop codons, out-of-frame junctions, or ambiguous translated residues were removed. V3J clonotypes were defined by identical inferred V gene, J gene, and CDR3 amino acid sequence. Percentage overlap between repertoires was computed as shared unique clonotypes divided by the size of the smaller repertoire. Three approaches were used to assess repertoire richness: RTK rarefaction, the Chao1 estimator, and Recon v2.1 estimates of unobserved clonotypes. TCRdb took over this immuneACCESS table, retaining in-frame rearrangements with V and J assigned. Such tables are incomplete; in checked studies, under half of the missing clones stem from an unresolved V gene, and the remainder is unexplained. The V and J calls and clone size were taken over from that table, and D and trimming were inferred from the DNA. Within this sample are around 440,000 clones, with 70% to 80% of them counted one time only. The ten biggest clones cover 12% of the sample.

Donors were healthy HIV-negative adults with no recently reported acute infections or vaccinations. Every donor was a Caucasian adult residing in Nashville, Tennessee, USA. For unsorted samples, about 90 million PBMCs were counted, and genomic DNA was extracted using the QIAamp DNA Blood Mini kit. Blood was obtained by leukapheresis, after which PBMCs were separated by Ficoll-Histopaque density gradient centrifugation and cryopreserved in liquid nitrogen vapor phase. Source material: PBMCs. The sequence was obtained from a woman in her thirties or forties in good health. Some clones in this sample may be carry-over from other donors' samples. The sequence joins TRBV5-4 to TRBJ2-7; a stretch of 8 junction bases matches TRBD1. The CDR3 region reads CASSLDRGNFNEQYF. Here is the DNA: TGTGCCAGCAGCTTGGACAGGGGGAATTTCAACGAGCAGTACTTC. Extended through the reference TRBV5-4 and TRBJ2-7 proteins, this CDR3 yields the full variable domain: ETGVTQSPTHLIKTRGQQVTLRCSSQSGHNTVSWYQQALGQGPQFIFQYYREEENGRGNFPPRFSGLQFPNYSSELNVNALELDDSALYLCASSLDRGNFNEQYFGPGTRLTVT.